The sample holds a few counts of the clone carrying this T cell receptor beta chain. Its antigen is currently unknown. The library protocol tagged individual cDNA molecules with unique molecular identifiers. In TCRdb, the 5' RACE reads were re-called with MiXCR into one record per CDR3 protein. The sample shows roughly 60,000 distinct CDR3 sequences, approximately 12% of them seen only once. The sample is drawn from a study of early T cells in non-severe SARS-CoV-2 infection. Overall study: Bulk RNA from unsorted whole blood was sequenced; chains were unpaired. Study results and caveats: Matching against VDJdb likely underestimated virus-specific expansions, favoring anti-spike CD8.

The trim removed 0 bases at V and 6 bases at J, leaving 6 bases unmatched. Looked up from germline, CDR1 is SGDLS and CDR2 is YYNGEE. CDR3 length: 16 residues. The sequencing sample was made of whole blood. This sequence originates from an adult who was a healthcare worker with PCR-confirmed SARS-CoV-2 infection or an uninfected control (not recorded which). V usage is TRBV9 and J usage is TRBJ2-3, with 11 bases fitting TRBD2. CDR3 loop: CASSVATSGRGDTQYF. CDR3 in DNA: TGTGCCAGCAGCGTAGCTACTAGCGGGAGAGGGGATACGCAGTATTTT.